This T cell receptor (beta chain) was sequenced during a study of T-cell memory formation after mild COVID-19. Each CDR3 protein is one row after TCRdb ran MiXCR on the 5' RACE reads. The sample carries about 430,000 distinct CDR3 sequences, around 17% recorded once. This clonotype was detected a few times. Its specificity is unknown. Study-wide results and caveats: CD4+ contracting clones were found mainly in CM and EM, and CD8+ ones in EMRA. Clones contracting across day 15 to 85 had a balanced CD4/CD8 profile; later expanding clones leaned CD4+.

The receptor comes from a young man who had mild COVID-19 (a few samples of this study predate the infection). Cell type and time point are not known. The source material was PBMCs or a T cell subset sorted from them (not recorded which).

The CDR3 nucleotides read TGTGCCAGCAAGCGCCGGGCAGGGTTCGAGCAGTACGTC. Translating it yields CASKRRAGFEQYV. The rearrangement joins TRBV2 to TRBJ2-7, with TRBD1 as a possible D gene (5 bases). Germline V CDR1 and CDR2: SNHLY, FYNNEI. Trimming shortened V by 7 bases and J by 6 bases, and 16 bases separated the two germline ends. The CDR3 loop spans 13 amino acids.